This TCR beta chain stems from a study of T cell responses to AZD1222 COVID-19 vaccine. Across the whole study: Investigators merged groups given second doses at roughly 4 or roughly 12 weeks. Study results and caveats: Repertoire sampling occurred only after the peak T cell response. Seropositive AZD1222 recipients at baseline numbered only 6 or 7.

The protocol was immunoSEQ multiplex PCR, while the TCRdb copy is restricted to in-frame clones and leaves out a portion. The sample yields roughly 150,000 clones, 85% to 95% seen once. The CDR3 is 15 amino acids. Trimming pared 4 bases from V and 4 bases from J, leaving 16 bases between. Looked up from germline, CDR1 is LGHDT and CDR2 is YNNKEL (reference sequence). As concerns this clone: Its target is unknown.

Here the sequenced sample was peripheral blood, taken on day 0 of AZD1222 vaccination. This chain uses TRBV3-1 (or the pseudogene TRBV3-2) with TRBJ1-1; D is perhaps TRBD1 (6 bases). The origin of this receptor is an adult in good health. CDR3 protein: CASSPLNEGGTEAFF. The CDR3 nucleotides are TGTGCCAGCAGCCCTTTGAACGAGGGGGGCACTGAAGCTTTCTTT.